This T cell receptor beta chain originates from a study of cytomegalovirus exposure and HLA in healthy donors (dated by TCRdb to 2015 to 2018). Regarding the complete study: An earlier analysis of some 620 of the donors reported about 300 Gb of sequence data and 100 million to 120 million unique TCR beta sequences obtained from 150 million to 200 million T cells. Typing coverage differed by locus: A, B, C, DRB1 and DQB1 were typed in roughly 629-630 donors, DQA1 in around 500, DPA1 in nearly 610, and DPB1 in around 490. Donor age, sex, ethnicity and CMV serostatus were collected together with the repertoire data. A later analysis re-examined previously published TCR beta repertoires from roughly 720 donors and added high-resolution HLA genotyping to investigate patterns of TCR occurrence. Every repertoire in the discovery cohort had been generated on one and the same sequencing platform. The study profiled the T cell repertoires of 550 to 700 subjects by immunosequencing and related them to cytomegalovirus serostatus. The genetic ancestry cluster associated with self-reported Caucasian donors included around four fifths of the 398 genotyped donors. A later genetic analysis took genome-wide SNP genotypes for 398 of the 666 donors and used that subset as a discovery cohort. The aim of the study was to test whether cataloging public T cell receptors could identify signatures of past pathogen exposure. On average, roughly 250,000 unique TCR beta nucleotide sequences were sequenced per donor among 398 genotyped donors of the cohort, with roughly 18% of those sequences being non-productive. Approximately 300 gigabases of sequencing data and around 90 million unique TCR sequences made up an early release that covered about 640 HLA-typed donors. The later analysis used no new phenotypic data to find candidate immune exposures, relying instead on TCR beta sequences and their occurrence across donors. To decide whether each TCR beta V gene segment behaved as functional or pseudogenic, an earlier analysis of nearly 600 of the donors relied on high-throughput TCR beta sequencing. Roughly five DR-DQ haplotypes were handled as single units for association and clustering because linkage in the cohort was strong. HLA typing included class I and class II loci at four-digit resolution. To predict cytomegalovirus infection status, the study brought together high-throughput TCR immunosequencing, statistical association of individual TCRs with disease status, and machine learning. Along with the roughly 700-subject first cohort, a separate validation cohort of over a hundred different subjects was used. What the research found in general, with its limitations: A cluster of highly shared sequence variants was judged likely to represent a technical artifact of the sequencing pipeline. Linkage disequilibrium might explain the correlated functional status among segregating V segments, but an unknown experimental factor could not be ruled out. The classifier was reported to diagnose cytomegalovirus status with high specificity and sensitivity in both the original cohort and the validation cohort. A later analysis associated about 18,000 TCR beta sequences with specific HLA alleles at a false discovery rate of 0.05. Several of the top co-occurrence clusters appeared to be linked to parvovirus B19, influenza, CMV and Epstein-Barr virus, according to a later analysis. V-gene and J-gene trimming of TCR beta chains was associated with a missense DCLRE1C variant in a later genetic analysis, and the association was replicated in an independent cohort. According to the authors, the approach could potentially be generalized to other disease states and immunological phenotypes. In this cohort, only TCR beta chains were sequenced, and detectable features were limited by the absence of alpha or paired-chain data. Immune exposure information for the cohort was limited to CMV serostatus. Most TCR sequences were seen in very few donors, while some public TCRs were found in many individuals. In vitro tests confirmed that a few of the cytomegalovirus-associated TCR beta chains recognize cytomegalovirus antigens. Strong co-occurrence of HLA alleles, especially DR and DQ, made assigning TCR associations to individual alleles difficult. In a later analysis, HLA-associated TCR beta chains showed more clonal expansion and lower generation probabilities than non-associated chains that were equally common. The study listed 150 to 200 TCR beta chains as associated with cytomegalovirus. An earlier analysis of some 590 of the donors showed that most TCR beta V segments appeared in productive rearrangements either about 87% or about 30% of the time, which broadly matched IMGT annotations. A later genetic analysis reported fewer N-insertions in productive TCRs among donors in an Asian-associated ancestry cluster than the roughly 700-donor mean. A further reported finding was that TCR beta sequences accurately predicted the HLA-A and HLA-B alleles for most subjects in the first cohort. In a later analysis, TCR association rates were found to vary across HLA loci, with the most associated TCRs seen for DRB1 alleles and the fewest for HLA-C alleles. Because HLA typing was missing for some donors at each locus, association tests included only the typed subset. Because the 87-base-pair reads could not distinguish some IMGT-functional V segments, including TRBV6-2 and TRBV6-3, those segments were excluded. Some 16 rarely observed V segments, including chromosome 9 orphons, were excluded from the earlier analysis of some 590 of the donors because counts were too low. In a later analysis, most CMV-associated TCR beta chains were found to appear HLA-restricted, with HLA associations seemingly driven largely by CMV exposure. Presence/absence analyses assumed roughly uniform sequencing depth across donors, an assumption that may not hold.

The cysteine opens and the phenylalanine closes a CDR3 of 17 amino acids. Only the CDR3 part of the read is kept: 51 bases, read in frame from the first base. Trimming costs V 1 base and J 0 bases, and their ends lie 13 bases apart. Based on the germline V gene, the CDR1 and CDR2 sequences are MGHRA and YSYEKL. Receptor amplification or capture employed the immunoSEQ multiplex PCR assay. For the multiplex PCR, a mixture combining 60 forward primers for TCR Vbeta segments and 13 reverse primers for TCR Jbeta segments was used. A multiplex PCR assay on genomic DNA amplified the CDR3 region of rearranged TCR beta genes. The Illumina HiSeq System was used to sequence the amplified TCR beta libraries as 87-base-pair reads. The authors' pipeline ran thus. A later analysis tallied about 77 million unique TCR beta chains across the approximately 670 repertoires, and about 10 million of those chains were shared by two or more donors. Raw reads were error-corrected and collapsed into unique sequences by a nearest-neighbor algorithm in which closely related sequences were merged to remove PCR and sequencing errors. To assign V, D and J gene segments, CDR3 sequences were aligned to IMGT reference sequences. For a sequence to be retained, a match of at least six nucleotides was required to both a V gene segment and a J gene segment. Rearrangements were called productive when the CDR3 lacked stop codons and stayed in frame with V and J; all others were non-productive. CDR3 was defined by IMGT convention, running from the second conserved V-encoded cysteine to the conserved J-encoded phenylalanine. Sequences without an unambiguous match to a single V gene segment were excluded from the earlier analysis of about 640 of the donors. In an earlier analysis of 450 to 700 of the donors, V segments were called functional above 56.7% productive rearrangements and were called segregating when the between-donor standard deviation exceeded 5%. A statistical classification framework was built for diagnosing cytomegalovirus status from the catalog of TCR beta chain sequences. In a later analysis, V and J genes were assigned by comparing TCR nucleotide sequences against IMGT/GENE-DB human TR gene sequences. The TCRdist pipeline was used in a later analysis to assign CDR3 sequences and most-parsimonious VDJ recombination scenarios. In a later analysis, each TCR beta chain was defined by its CDR3 amino acid sequence together with its V-gene family, and reads lacking a unique V-gene family were excluded. To address suspected cross-contamination and a sequencing artifact, a later analysis removed approximately 590 highly shared, low-generation-probability nucleotide sequences. In a later analysis, a clonal expansion index for each public chain was calculated from normalized within-repertoire ranks of inferred template counts. Generation probabilities in a later analysis came from a VDJ recombination model fitted to out-of-frame rearrangements, and those results were checked against IGoR. In a later analysis, hypergeometric tests were used to score TCR-TCR, TCR-HLA and TCR-CMV co-occurrence, with a repertoire-size bias correction applied to TCR pairs. False discovery rates were estimated in a later analysis by permuting HLA or CMV assignments 20 times. A later analysis grouped co-occurring TCRs with DBSCAN, adding TCRdist sequence similarity when clustering within HLA-allele-positive subsets. For co-occurrence clustering, repertoires with fewer than 30,000 or more than 120,000 public chains were excluded, along with a handful of repertoires with anomalous nucleotide sharing. TCRdb mirrors the immuneACCESS table, restricted to in-frame sequences. Some clones are absent from its copies; in checked studies, under half trace to an unresolved V gene, and the reason for the others is unknown. Clone size and V and J calls were adopted from that table, with D and trimming inferred from the DNA. For this sample the table gives roughly 150,000 clones, of which more than 75% were detected only once. The top ten hold over 13% of the sample.

In this sample, this clone turned up a few times. Its antigen is unknown. No base qualities exist here, and no much larger clone lies one base off it. The cohort consisted of 600 or so healthy bone marrow donors. All cohort members were sampled while nominally healthy, although unrecorded immune exposures were likely present. The donor was CMV seronegative and belonged to the group of around 400 seronegative cohort members. A peripheral blood sample was provided by each donor, and peripheral blood mononuclear cells were used for TCR beta sequencing. The Qiagen DNeasy Blood Extraction Kit was used to extract genomic DNA from the blood cell samples.

The TCR originated in a woman aged 40 to 55 in good health and CMV-seronegative. Sequenced material: PBMCs. The rearrangement combines TRBV4-1 with TRBJ1-3; TRBD1 is perhaps the D gene, given 6 matching bases. The DNA reads TGCGCCAGCAGCCAAGCATCGACAGGCCTCTCTGGAAACACCATATATTTT. Translated, it gives CASSQASTGLSGNTIYF.